These 10 T cell receptor beta chains came from one sample sequenced in a study of blood T cell repertoires in COVID-19. Here immunoSEQ multiplex PCR was the method, and the copy in TCRdb shows in-frame clones only, minus some. This table holds roughly 240,000 clones, roughly 83% found once. Specimen: peripheral blood. These receptor sequences come from a man aged 60-69 years who had recovered from COVID-19.

The chain has TRBV2 and TRBJ2-4; D is perhaps TRBD2 (5 bases). V was pared by 7 bases and J by 6 bases, with 16 bases between. CDR1 and CDR2 (germline): SNHLY, FYNNEI. This CDR3 is built from 14 residues. The CDR3 nucleotides are TGTGCCAGCACGGGAAGCTCCTTACTAAACATTCAGTACTTC. Translating gives CASTGSSLLNIQYF.

The rearrangement uses TRBV3-1 (or the pseudogene TRBV3-2) and TRBJ2-2, with a possible D match to TRBD1 (7 bases). Germline assignment: CDR1 LGHDT and CDR2 YNNKEL (reference sequence). Trimming took 6 bases from V and 4 from J, leaving 15 bases between them. CDR3 length equals 15 residues. In nucleotides, the CDR3 is TGTGCCAGCAGGAGACAGGGAGGCGGCACCGGGGAGCTGTTTTTT. As protein: CASRRQGGGTGELFF.

This clone was found a few times. The genes are TRBV27 and TRBJ1-4; possibly TRBD1 for D (5 bases). The CDR3 length is 14 residues. The germline CDR1 and CDR2 sequences are MNHEY and SMNVEV (reference sequence). Trimming stripped 7 bases from V and 8 bases from J, with 17 bases between. Written as DNA, the CDR3 is TGTGCCAGCACTCCCATCGGGGGTAGAGAAAAACTGTTTTTT. Translating gives CASTPIGGREKLFF.

The gene calls are TRBV3-1 (or the pseudogene TRBV3-2) and TRBJ2-7; weak D call: TRBD1 (5 bases). Germline CDR1 LGHDT, CDR2 YNNKEL (reference sequence). CDR3 length: 12 amino acids. V lost 8 bases and J 0 bases, leaving 8 bases between the germline ends. This chain's CDR3 is CASGGHSYEQYF. CDR3 DNA: TGTGCCAGCGGCGGACACTCCTACGAGCAGTACTTC.

The chain uses TRBV23-1 and TRBJ2-7; D is possibly TRBD2 (6 bases). TRBV23-1 is designated an ORF whose function remains uncertain. The CDR3 runs 14 residues. Trimming cost V 0 bases and J 7 bases, with 13 bases left between them. In nucleotides, the CDR3 is TGCGCCAGCAGTCAATCTGGTCAGGCGGGGGAGCAGTACTTC. Amino acids: CASSQSGQAGEQYF.

The genes are TRBV9 and TRBJ1-2; 8 bases are shared with TRBD1. From germline, CDR1 is SGDLS and CDR2 YYNGEE. The CDR3 contains 13 residues. Trimming took 3 bases from V and 3 from J; bases not matched to a gene: 1. The CDR3 sequence: CASSADRDYGYTF. The DNA for the CDR3 is TGTGCCAGCAGCGCGGACAGGGACTATGGCTACACCTTC. The entire variable domain, with the rest obtained from reference TRBV9 and TRBJ1-2, is as follows: DSGVTQTPKHLITATGQRVTLRCSPRSGDLSVYWYQQSLDQGLQFLIQYYNGEERAKGNILERFSAQQFPDLHSELNLSSLELGDSALYFCASSADRDYGYTFGSGTRLTVV.

The chain employs TRBV12-3 or TRBV12-4 and TRBJ1-1, with D uncertain. The V and J ends lost 1 base and 2 bases respectively, with 5 bases between them. This CDR3 contains 13 residues. The CDR3 here is CASSLELNTEAFF. CDR3 nucleotides: TGTGCCAGCAGTTTAGAGCTAAACACTGAAGCTTTCTTT.

The chain employs TRBV6-5 and TRBJ1-5, with TRBD1 matching 7 bases. The germline V gene has CDR1 MNHEY and CDR2 SVGAGI. CDR3 length: 15 amino acids. The trim removed 6 bases at V and 6 bases at J, leaving 11 bases unmatched. In DNA form, the CDR3 reads TGTGCCAGCAGAGACAGGGATCGCGATAGTCAGCCCCAGCATTTT. Translating it yields CASRDRDRDSQPQHF.

This clone was recorded only once. The chain is built from TRBV18 and TRBJ2-5; 8 bases align to TRBD1. The CDR3 is 15 amino acids. Per germline, CDR1 KGHSH and CDR2 LQKENI. The junction had 10 bases not matched to a gene; V was cut back by 3 bases and J by 7 bases. The DNA of the CDR3 is TGTGCCAGCTCACCCTCACAGGGGGTGAGTGGGACCCAGTACTTC. Translation gives CASSPSQGVSGTQYF.

The rearrangement links TRBV5-8 to TRBJ1-4; tentatively, D is TRBD1 (5 bases). Germline CDR1 is SGHTS and CDR2 is YDEGEE. The CDR3 runs 18 residues. Between the trimmed V and J ends, which lost 3 bases and 8 bases, there was a span of 26 bases. In nucleotides, the CDR3 is TGTGCCAGCAGCTCCACCGCCGGGTCCCCGTGGGGGAGGGAAAAACTGTTTTTT. As protein: CASSSTAGSPWGREKLFF.